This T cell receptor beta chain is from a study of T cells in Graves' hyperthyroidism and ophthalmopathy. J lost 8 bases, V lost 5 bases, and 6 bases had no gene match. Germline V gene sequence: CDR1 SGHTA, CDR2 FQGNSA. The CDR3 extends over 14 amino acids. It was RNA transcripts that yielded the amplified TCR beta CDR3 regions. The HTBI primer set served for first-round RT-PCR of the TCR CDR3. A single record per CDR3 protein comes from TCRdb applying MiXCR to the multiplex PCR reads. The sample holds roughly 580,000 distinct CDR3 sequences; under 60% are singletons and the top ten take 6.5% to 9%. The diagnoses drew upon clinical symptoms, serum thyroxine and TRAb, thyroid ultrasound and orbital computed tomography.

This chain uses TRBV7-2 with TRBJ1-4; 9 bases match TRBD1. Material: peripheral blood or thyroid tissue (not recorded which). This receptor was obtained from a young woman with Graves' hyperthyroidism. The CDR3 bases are TGTGCCAGCAGCCCGGTGGGACAGGGCGAAAAACTGTTTTTT. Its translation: CASSPVGQGEKLFF.